What follows describes a single T cell receptor (beta chain). Its antigen is undetermined. These data come from a study of T cell responses to AZD1222 COVID-19 vaccine. Second-dose schedules of about 4 or about 12 weeks were combined. Clones were sequenced by immunoSEQ multiplex PCR, and TCRdb holds only the in-frame ones, with some missing. The table lists 35,000 to 45,000 clones, over 80% of them singletons. Study results and limitations: The span of vaccine-associated CD4 TCRs extended across spike, with dominance at 160-218 and 743-854. Possibly, clonal diversity was underestimated; donors were largely white British and included more females. The breadth and depth of Spike-specific TCRs increased once two AZD1222 doses had been given.

Sample: peripheral blood, taken 28 days after the second AZD1222 dose. The TCR was taken from an adult who received the AZD1222 COVID-19 vaccine.

CDR3: CASSFGGLYYEQYF. In nucleotides, the CDR3 is TGTGCCAGCAGCTTCGGCGGGCTGTACTACGAGCAGTACTTC. The V call is TRBV11-2, the J call TRBJ2-7; the D gene is possibly TRBD2 (5 bases). Looked up from germline, CDR1 is SGHAT and CDR2 is FQNNGV. V was trimmed by 3 bases and J by 3 bases, leaving 12 bases between them. CDR3 length: 14 amino acids.